The 18 T cell receptor beta chains listed next were all sequenced from one sample in a study of T cell clonotyping in hematopoietic cell transplantation. Data came from immunoSEQ multiplex PCR; TCRdb stores just in-frame clones and leaves some out. The table has over 25,000 clones, 84% seen once. Noted time point: recipient sample about 28 days before transplant, after cytoreduction. This sample comprised peripheral blood mononuclear cells, obtained before stem cell transplant. The receptor source for this set is a woman aged 55-69 years with acute myeloid leukemia. Some clones in this sample may be carry-over from other donors' samples.

The J gene is TRBJ1-1, the V gene TRBV7-3; a possible D gene is TRBD1 (6 bases). V gave up 3 bases and J gave up 4 bases, with 18 bases separating them. Germline assignment: CDR1 SGHTA and CDR2 FQGTGA. CDR3 size: 16 residues. The CDR3 DNA sequence: TGTGCCAGCAGCTTCCTCACCAGGGGTGAGTCCACTGAAGCTTTCTTT. Translation gives CASSFLTRGESTEAFF.

This clone has a single count. DNA of the CDR3: TGTGCCAGCAGCTCAAATTTGGCCCAGTACTTC. Translating gives CASSSNLAQYF. V is TRBV7-8 and J is TRBJ2-5; D gene uncertain. V shed 4 bases and J shed 9 bases, with 9 bases lying between them. This CDR3 contains 11 residues. Germline CDR1 is SGHVS and CDR2 is FQNEAQ.

V and J are TRBV19 and TRBJ2-2; 7 bases fit TRBD1. V was pared by 7 bases and J by 5 bases, with 10 bases of the junction left unmatched. Germline lookup yields CDR1 LNHDA and CDR2 SQIVND (reference sequence). The CDR3 spans 15 residues. The CDR3 sequence is CASKNPGQVTGELFF. The CDR3 nucleotides read TGTGCCAGTAAAAACCCCGGACAGGTTACCGGGGAGCTGTTTTTT.

The chain employs TRBV5-1 and TRBJ2-7; TRBD1 or TRBD2 may be the D gene (5 bases each). The ends were cut back, 1 base at V and 5 bases at J, with 10 bases in the middle. CDR1 is SGHRS, CDR2 YFSETQ, per germline. The CDR3 length is 13 residues. The CDR3 nucleotides read TGCGCCAGCAGCTTGAAGGGGACCAACGAGCAGTACTTC. Translating it yields CASSLKGTNEQYF.

This clone was recorded a few times. The V gene is TRBV6-4, the J gene TRBJ2-2; D gene uncertain. The ends were cut back, 5 bases at V and 5 bases at J, with 9 bases in the middle. This CDR3 contains 13 residues. Germline V gene sequence: CDR1 MRHNA, CDR2 SNTAGT. CDR3 sequence (DNA): TGTGCCAGCAGTTATTTGGAGACCGGGGAGCTGTTTTTT. It encodes CASSYLETGELFF.

This clone came up once. The chain uses TRBV6-5 and TRBJ2-1; the D call may be TRBD1 or TRBD2 (6 bases each). Trimming removed 2 bases from V and 8 bases from J, with 13 bases in between. CDR3 length equals 14 residues. The V gene's germline CDR1 is MNHEY and CDR2 SVGAGI. The DNA for the CDR3 is TGTGCCAGCAGTTACCTTGGGGGGCGGGATGAGCAGTTCTTC. Residues: CASSYLGGRDEQFF.

V and J are TRBV19 and TRBJ1-5, with D uncertain. V lost 5 bases and J 5 bases, leaving 7 bases between the germline ends. The germline V gene has CDR1 LNHDA and CDR2 SQIVND (reference sequence). This CDR3 has 12 amino acids. As DNA, the CDR3 is TGTGCCAGTAGTGTCGTTGATCAGCCCCAGCATTTT. The encoded protein is CASSVVDQPQHF. Full variable domain (remainder filled in from reference TRBV19 and TRBJ1-5): DGGITQSPKYLFRKEGQNVTLSCEQNLNHDAMYWYRQDPGQGLRLIYYSQIVNDFQKGDIAEGYSVSREKKESFPLTVTSAQKNPTAFYLCASSVVDQPQHFGDGTRLSIL.

This clone was seen once. V gene TRBV19 combines with J gene TRBJ1-6; possible D gene TRBD1, 6 bases. Trimming took 5 bases from V and 0 from J, leaving 11 bases between them. Germline V gene sequence: CDR1 LNHDA, CDR2 SQIVND (reference sequence). The CDR3 extends over 16 amino acids. CDR3 sequence (DNA): TGTGCCAGTAGTCGGGGGCCGAGCTCCTATAATTCACCCCTCCACTTT. Residues: CASSRGPSSYNSPLHF.

The CDR3 here is CASSSLRGLRAYEQYF. The CDR3 DNA reads TGTGCCAGCAGTTCTCTACGGGGCCTTCGAGCCTACGAGCAGTACTTC. The chain employs TRBV28 and TRBJ2-7; D possibly matches TRBD1 or TRBD2 (5 bases each). The CDR3 consists of 16 residues. V was pared by 4 bases and J by 2 bases, with 18 bases between. The germline V gene encodes CDR1 MDHEN and CDR2 SYDVKM.

This chain links TRBV5-1 with TRBJ1-1, with D hard to call. V lost 2 bases and J 0 bases, leaving 11 bases between the germline ends. This CDR3 has 15 residues. Germline CDR1 reads SGHRS; CDR2 reads YFSETQ. The CDR3 DNA is TGCGCCAGCAGCTTCACATCGGTGATGAACACTGAAGCTTTCTTT. Its protein product is CASSFTSVMNTEAFF.

This sequence joins TRBV5-1 and TRBJ2-7; 8 positions agree with TRBD1. CDR3 size: 15 residues. After removal of 5 bases from V and 0 bases from J, the junction contained 7 bases not matched to a gene. Germline loops: CDR1 SGHRS, CDR2 YFSETQ. CDR3 region: CASRIGQGVSYEQYF. The CDR3 DNA is TGCGCCAGCAGAATAGGACAGGGCGTCTCCTACGAGCAGTACTTC. The variable domain in full, with the rest retrieved from reference TRBV5-1 and TRBJ2-7, is KAGVTQTPRYLIKTRGQQVTLSCSPISGHRSVSWYQQTPGQGLQFLFEYFSETQRNKGNFPGRFSGRQFSNSRSEMNVSTLELGDSALYLCASRIGQGVSYEQYFGPGTRLTVT.

This sequence joins TRBV7-2 and TRBJ1-3; D call uncertain. The germline CDR1 and CDR2 sequences are SGHTA and FQGNSA. The CDR3 has 15 residues. Trimming left V 2 bases short and J 0 bases short, with 8 bases between. CDR3 amino acids: CASSLSVYSGNTIYF. CDR3 DNA sequence: TGTGCCAGCAGCTTATCAGTTTACTCTGGAAACACCATATATTTT.

The chain carries TRBV7-2 and TRBJ2-7, with D uncertain. V lost 2 bases and J lost 1, with 9 bases in between. Germline V gives CDR1 SGHTA, CDR2 FQGNSA. CDR3 length equals 14 residues. The CDR3 protein is CASSLLSASYEQYF. The CDR3 nucleotides read TGTGCCAGCAGCTTACTATCCGCTTCCTACGAGCAGTACTTC.

The chain is built from TRBV9 and TRBJ1-6; no firm D call. In germline, CDR1 is SGDLS, CDR2 YYNGEE. This CDR3 has 14 amino acids. Trimming stripped 5 bases from V and 2 bases from J, with 8 bases between. CDR3 region: CASSEEAYNSPLHF. As DNA, the CDR3 is TGTGCCAGCAGTGAGGAGGCCTATAATTCACCCCTCCACTTT.

The V call is TRBV11-2, the J call TRBJ2-3; 14 bases fit TRBD2. Germline CDR1 is SGHAT and CDR2 is FQNNGV. CDR3 length: 18 residues. V gave up 1 base and J gave up 0 bases; unmatched junction bases: 3. The CDR3 nucleotides read TGTGCCAGCAGCTTAGGACTAGCGGGGGGGCGGAGCACAGATACGCAGTATTTT. Translation gives CASSLGLAGGRSTDTQYF.

This sequence joins TRBV7-8 and TRBJ2-3; D ambiguous. Deletions cut 3 bases from V and 8 bases from J, with 9 bases between. Germline loops: CDR1 SGHVS, CDR2 FQNEAQ. The CDR3 has 12 amino acids. As DNA, the CDR3 is TGTGCCAGCAGCTTGTATCCAGTTACGCAGTATTTT. It encodes CASSLYPVTQYF.

The chain carries TRBV7-6 and TRBJ1-2, with D possibly TRBD1 on 5 matching bases. With 2 bases removed from V and 6 bases from J, the gap between germline ends came to 16 bases. Germline lookup yields CDR1 SGHVS and CDR2 FNYEAQ. The CDR3 runs 15 residues. CDR3 DNA: TGTGCCAGCAGCTTAAACGGGGGAGGCTCCGATGGCTACACCTTC. This codes for CASSLNGGGSDGYTF.

The V call is TRBV7-8, the J call TRBJ1-1, with D perhaps TRBD1 (5 bases). The germline gives CDR1 SGHVS, CDR2 FQNEAQ. CDR3 length: 15 amino acids. V was pared by 4 bases and J by 0 bases, with 12 bases between. DNA for the CDR3: TGTGCCAGCAGCTCCGGGACCTCGATGAACACTGAAGCTTTCTTT. Translating gives CASSSGTSMNTEAFF.